The text below deals with one T cell receptor (beta chain). Sequencing was performed with immunoSEQ multiplex PCR; in TCRdb, only in-frame clones are kept and a portion is missing. The profile shows roughly 680,000 clones, roughly 90% of them singletons. The sample comes from a study of Ad26.COV2.S vaccination and SARS-CoV-2 variants. Treatment defined: around 19 received Ad26.COV2.S at low or high dose, single or two shots; about 5 received placebo; per-sample allocation not given. The investigators took samples on day 63 after the first vaccine or placebo injection. V was clipped by 3 bases and J by 2 bases; unmatched bases: 10. The CDR3 extends over 16 amino acids. CDR1 SGHTA and CDR2 FQGNSA come from the germline V gene.

The source was peripheral blood, collected in a trial of Ad26.COV2.S vaccine versus placebo. The rearrangement uses TRBV7-2 and TRBJ2-7, with 7 bases lining up with TRBD1. The clonotype comes from a person between 18 and 65 years old who received the Ad26.COV2.S COVID-19 vaccine or a placebo. The CDR3 loop is CASSFSTGVPPYEQYF. The DNA of the CDR3 is TGTGCCAGCAGCTTTTCCACAGGGGTCCCCCCCTACGAGCAGTACTTC.